The source of this T cell receptor beta chain is a study of blood T cell repertoires in COVID-19. Study information: PBMCs, B-cell-depleted T cells, or T cells were the source of the cDNA or gDNA that made up the material.

Seattle enrolled patients during active infection and tracked them longitudinally. Profiled with immunoSEQ multiplex PCR; TCRdb holds only in-frame clones, not every one. This sample yields approximately 460,000 clones, of which roughly 87% are seen a single time; around 0.95% belongs to the top ten. This clonotype was obtained from a man between 18 and 35 years old with COVID-19, enrolled during active disease. The sample comprised peripheral blood.

The DNA of the CDR3 is TGTGCCACCAGTGATTTTGGGACTACACTCACCGGGGAGCTGTTTTTT. The encoded protein is CATSDFGTTLTGELFF. The rearrangement links TRBV24-1 to TRBJ2-2; 7 nucleotides match TRBD2. The CDR3 sequence is 16 residues long. J lost 4 bases, V lost 1 base, and 5 bases had no gene match. Germline CDR1 and CDR2: KGHDR and SFDVKD.